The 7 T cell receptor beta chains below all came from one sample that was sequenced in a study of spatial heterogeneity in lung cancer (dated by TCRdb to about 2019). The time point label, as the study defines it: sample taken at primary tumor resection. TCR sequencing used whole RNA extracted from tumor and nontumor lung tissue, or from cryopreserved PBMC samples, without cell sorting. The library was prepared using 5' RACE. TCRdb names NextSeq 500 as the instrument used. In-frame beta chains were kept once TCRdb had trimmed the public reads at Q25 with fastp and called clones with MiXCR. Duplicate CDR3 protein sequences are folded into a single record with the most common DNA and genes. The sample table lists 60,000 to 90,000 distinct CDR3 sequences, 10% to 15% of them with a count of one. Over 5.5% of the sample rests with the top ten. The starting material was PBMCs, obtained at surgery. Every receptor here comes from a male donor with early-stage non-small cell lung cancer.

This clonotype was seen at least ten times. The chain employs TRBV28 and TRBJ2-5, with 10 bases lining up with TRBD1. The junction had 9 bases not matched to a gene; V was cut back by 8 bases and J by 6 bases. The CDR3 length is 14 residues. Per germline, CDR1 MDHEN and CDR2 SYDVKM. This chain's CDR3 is CASSSTGGLKTQYF. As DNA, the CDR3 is TGTGCCAGCTCTTCGACAGGGGGCCTGAAGACCCAGTACTTC.

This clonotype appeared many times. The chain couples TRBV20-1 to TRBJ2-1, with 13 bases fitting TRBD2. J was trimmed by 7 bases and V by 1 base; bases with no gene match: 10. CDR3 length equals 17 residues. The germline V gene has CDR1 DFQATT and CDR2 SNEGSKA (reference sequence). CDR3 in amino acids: CSARVMGRGLAGNEQFF. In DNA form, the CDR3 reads TGCAGTGCTAGAGTCATGGGACGGGGACTAGCGGGAAATGAGCAGTTCTTC.

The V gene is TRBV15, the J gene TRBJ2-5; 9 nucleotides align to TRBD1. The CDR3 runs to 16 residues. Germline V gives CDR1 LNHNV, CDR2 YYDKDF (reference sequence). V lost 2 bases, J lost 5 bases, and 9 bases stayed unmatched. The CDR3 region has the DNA TGTGCCACCAGCAGATCCGGGGGACAGGGTTTGGAGACCCAGTACTTC. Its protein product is CATSRSGGQGLETQYF.

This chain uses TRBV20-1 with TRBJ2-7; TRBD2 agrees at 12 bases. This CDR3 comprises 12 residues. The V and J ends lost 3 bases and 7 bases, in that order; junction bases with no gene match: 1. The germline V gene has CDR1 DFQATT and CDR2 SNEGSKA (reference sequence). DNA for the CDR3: TGCAGTGCTAGTGGGACTAGCGGGGAGCAGTACTTC. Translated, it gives CSASGTSGEQYF.

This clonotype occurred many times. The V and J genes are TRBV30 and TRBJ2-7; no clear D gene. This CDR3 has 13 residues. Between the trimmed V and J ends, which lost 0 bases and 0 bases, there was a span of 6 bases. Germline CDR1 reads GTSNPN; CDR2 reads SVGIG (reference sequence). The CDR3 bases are TGTGCCTGGAGTGTAATGGACTCCTACGAGCAGTACTTC. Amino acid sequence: CAWSVMDSYEQYF.

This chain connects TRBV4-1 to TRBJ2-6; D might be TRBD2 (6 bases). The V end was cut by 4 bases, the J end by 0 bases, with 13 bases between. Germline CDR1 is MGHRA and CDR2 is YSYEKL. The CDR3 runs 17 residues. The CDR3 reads CASSPRDFLSGANVLTF. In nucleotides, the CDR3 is TGCGCCAGCAGCCCAAGGGACTTTCTCTCTGGGGCCAACGTCCTGACTTTC.

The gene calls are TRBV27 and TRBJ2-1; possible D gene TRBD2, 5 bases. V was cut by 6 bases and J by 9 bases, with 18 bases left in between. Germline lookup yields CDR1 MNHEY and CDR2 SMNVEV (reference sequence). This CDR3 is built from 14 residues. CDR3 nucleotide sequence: TGTGCCAGCAGCTTGGACTTATACATCGGTGAGCAGTTCTTC. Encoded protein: CASSLDLYIGEQFF.